This record looks at one TCR beta chain sequence and its context. In the original workflow: Cell counts per sample came from amplifying reference gene primers. Clones were read by immunoSEQ multiplex PCR, and TCRdb kept only the in-frame ones, dropping some. V, J and clone size derive from that table, while D and trimming were established from the DNA sequence. The sample yields some 240,000 clones, approximately 84% seen once. Participants had their cohort set by participant-reported clinical history. Contact with a PCR-confirmed or clinician-diagnosed COVID-19 case occurred within 2 weeks of entry. These data originate in a study of blood T cell repertoires in COVID-19. J gave up 3 bases and V 8 bases, and 17 bases lay outside the gene matches. The CDR3 consists of 18 residues. Looked up from germline, CDR1 is LNHDA and CDR2 is SQIVND (reference sequence).

V and J are TRBV19 and TRBJ2-1; TRBD1 matches 9 bases. Sequencing was carried out using PBMCs or T cells enriched from blood (not recorded which). The TCR comes from a woman aged 45-59 years who had been exposed to COVID-19. The CDR3 loop reads CASLGRGTGKRYYNEQFF. The CDR3 nucleotides are TGTGCCAGTTTGGGTAGGGGGACAGGGAAGAGGTACTACAATGAGCAGTTCTTC.